The next 8 T cell receptor beta chains were all read from a single sample in a study of blood T cell repertoires in COVID-19. Using immunoSEQ multiplex PCR, the repertoire was profiled, and TCRdb retains in-frame clones only, with some absent. In the table there are 200,000 to 250,000 clones, 80% of which are singletons. The sequencing input was peripheral blood. The receptors were sampled from a human donor in a cohort sampled during active COVID-19.

The genes are TRBV27 and TRBJ1-5; D uncertain. Germline V lookup: CDR1 MNHEY, CDR2 SMNVEV (reference sequence). The germline V and J ends were trimmed by 5 bases and 7 bases, with 12 bases remaining between them. CDR3 size: 13 residues. CDR3 amino acids: CASSPVRRQPQHF. Here the CDR3 DNA reads TGTGCCAGCAGTCCGGTGCGGAGGCAGCCCCAGCATTTT.

This rearrangement joins TRBV6-1 to TRBJ1-2, with a possible D match to TRBD1 (5 bases). Germline-derived CDR1 and CDR2 are MNHNS and SASEGT. The V gene lost 2 bases and the J gene lost 3 bases, with 7 bases spanning the gap. The CDR3 is 13 residues long. The CDR3 sequence: CASSESGYYGYTF. CDR3 bases: TGTGCCAGCAGTGAATCAGGGTACTATGGCTACACCTTC.

V gene TRBV27 combines with J gene TRBJ2-7; 7 nucleotides match TRBD1. V shed 6 bases, J shed 2 bases, and the junction held 7 bases outside the gene matches. This CDR3 is 14 amino acids long. The germline V gene has CDR1 MNHEY and CDR2 SMNVEV (reference sequence). CDR3 in DNA: TGTGCCAGCAGCCCGGGACAGCTTACCTACGAGCAGTACTTC. This gives the protein CASSPGQLTYEQYF.

The rearrangement joins TRBV7-2 to TRBJ1-3; D is perhaps TRBD1 (5 bases). This CDR3 is 15 amino acids long. The V gene's germline CDR1 is SGHTA and CDR2 FQGNSA. The ends were cut back, 5 bases at V and 0 bases at J, with 11 bases in the middle. As DNA, the CDR3 is TGTGCCAGCAGCCTTGACAGTACCTCTGGAAACACCATATATTTT. Translated: CASSLDSTSGNTIYF.

The chain uses TRBV9 and TRBJ2-7; 11 positions match TRBD1. Per the germline V gene, CDR1 is SGDLS and CDR2 is YYNGEE. Germline trimming cut 0 bases from V and 8 bases from J; bases unmatched to any gene: 4. The CDR3 runs 14 residues. For the CDR3, the DNA is TGTGCCAGCAGCGTAGGGGACAGGGGGTCTCAGCAGTACTTC. This translates into CASSVGDRGSQQYF.

Here the CDR3 reads CASTDSRGNTGELFF. In DNA, the CDR3 is TGTGCCAGTACGGACAGCCGAGGGAACACCGGGGAGCTGTTTTTT. The rearrangement joins TRBV19 to TRBJ2-2; possibly TRBD1 for D (6 bases). CDR3 length: 15 amino acids. V gave up 7 bases and J gave up 1 base, with 13 bases separating them. The germline V gene has CDR1 LNHDA and CDR2 SQIVND (reference sequence).

The sample holds one count of this clone. The V gene is TRBV6-5, the J gene TRBJ2-7; tentatively, D is TRBD2 (5 bases). This CDR3 is built from 13 residues. V was cut by 9 bases and J by 4 bases, with 16 bases left in between. From germline, CDR1 is MNHEY and CDR2 SVGAGI. The CDR3 spells CASRGKLGYEQYF. In DNA, the CDR3 is TGTGCCAGTCGGGGTAAACTTGGATACGAGCAGTACTTC.

V and J are TRBV7-8 and TRBJ1-2; no reliable D call. The CDR3 totals 16 residues. V lost 1 base to trimming and J lost 4 bases, with 16 bases between them. CDR1 SGHVS and CDR2 FQNEAQ come from the germline V gene. CDR3 residues: CASSLVGSRFVYGYTF. The CDR3 coding sequence is TGTGCCAGCAGCTTAGTGGGCAGCCGGTTCGTCTATGGCTACACCTTC.